This record looks at one T cell receptor beta chain sequence and its context. Sequencing was performed with immunoSEQ multiplex PCR; in TCRdb, only in-frame clones are kept and a portion is missing. Of 160,000 or so clones in the sample, under 95% are singletons; the top ten hold roughly 5%. The sample comes from a study of T cell responses to AZD1222 COVID-19 vaccine. The trim removed 0 bases at V and 4 bases at J, leaving 5 bases unmatched. Germline assignment: CDR1 MRHNA and CDR2 SNTAGT. The CDR3 runs to 17 residues. The sequence derives from an adult who received the AZD1222 COVID-19 vaccine. Sequenced here: peripheral blood, sampled 28 days after the second AZD1222 dose. The V gene is TRBV6-4, the J gene TRBJ2-2; 10 positions match TRBD2. The CDR3 nucleotides are TGTGCCAGCAGTGACTCTTCTAGCGGGAGTGTCACCGGGGAGCTGTTTTTT. Amino acids: CASSDSSSGSVTGELFF.